Presented here are 3 T cell receptor beta chains from one specimen sequenced in a study of STAT5B mutations in CD4+ large granular lymphocyte leukemia. The assay was immunoSEQ multiplex PCR, and TCRdb's table has in-frame clones only and misses some. Of tens of thousands of clones in the sample, approximately 81% are singletons; the top ten hold 2.5%. Sequenced sample: CD4+ T cells from blood buffy coats. The receptor set was obtained from a human donor in good health.

This sequence joins TRBV11-1 and TRBJ1-4, with 9 bases identical to TRBD1. This CDR3 is 14 amino acids long. Germline CDR1 reads SGHAT; CDR2 reads FQDESV (reference sequence). J was trimmed by 10 bases and V by 3 bases; bases with no gene match: 6. CDR3 protein: CASSLDRGPGKLFF. CDR3 DNA sequence: TGTGCCAGCAGCTTGGACAGGGGCCCGGGAAAACTGTTTTTT.

The rearrangement uses TRBV6-1 and TRBJ2-7, with D perhaps matching TRBD1 (5 bases). The germline V gene has CDR1 MNHNS and CDR2 SASEGT. V was shortened by 2 bases and J by 1 base, with 9 bases between the two germline ends. CDR3 length: 14 residues. CDR3 sequence reads: CASSEWGLSYEQYF. CDR3 sequence (DNA): TGTGCCAGCAGTGAATGGGGCCTGTCCTACGAGCAGTACTTC.

This rearrangement joins TRBV4-1 to TRBJ2-7; the D gene is possibly TRBD2 (6 bases). V lost 0 bases, J lost 2 bases, and 17 bases lay in between. The CDR3 has 17 residues. Germline V gene sequence: CDR1 MGHRA, CDR2 YSYEKL. The CDR3 region is CASSQDFTGTETYEQYF. The CDR3 DNA reads as TGCGCCAGCAGCCAAGATTTTACGGGGACTGAAACCTACGAGCAGTACTTC.